This T cell receptor beta chain was observed in a study of blood T cell repertoires in COVID-19. Turning to the study itself: COVID-19 samples, acute and convalescent, were from the United States, Italy and Spain.

The data were produced by immunoSEQ multiplex PCR, yet TCRdb's version contains in-frame clones alone and is incomplete. Found here are 190,000 or so clones, approximately 88% of them singletons; the top ten hold 3.5% to 4.5%. V was cut by 5 bases and J by 5 bases, with 10 bases left in between. Per germline, CDR1 SGHTA and CDR2 FQGNSA. This CDR3 comprises 13 residues. The V and J genes are TRBV7-2 and TRBJ2-1, with a weak D call TRBD2 (5 bases). The receptor's source is a woman aged 30 to 39 with acute or convalescent COVID-19. The sequencing sample was made of peripheral blood. CDR3 DNA sequence: TGTGCCAGCAGCCAGTCCGGGGACAATGAGCAGTTCTTC. Residues: CASSQSGDNEQFF. The variable domain in full, completed from reference TRBV7-2 and TRBJ2-1, reads GAGVSQSPSNKVTEKGKDVELRCDPISGHTALYWYRQSLGQGLEFLIYFQGNSAPDKSGLPSDRFSAERTGGSVSTLTIQRTQQEDSAVYLCASSQSGDNEQFFGPGTRLTVL.